Listed here are 27 T cell receptor beta chains from one sample, sequenced in a study of persistence of HIV-infected CD4 T cells. Their specific antigens are unknown. Sequencing used immunoSEQ version 4 in survey mode. Sequencing was performed with immunoSEQ multiplex PCR; in TCRdb, only in-frame clones are kept and a portion is missing. Among approximately 36,000 clones listed, more than 70% were seen once. Overlapping HIV-1 Gag 15-mer peptides at roughly 1 ug per peptide per mL were used. CD40L/CD69 double-negative CD45RO-high memory CD4+ T cells were collected. Sequencing used cultured CD4+ T cells from PBMCs, obtained from a patient who received antiretroviral therapy. Receptors originate from an adult with HIV. The donor label of this sample is uncertain.

The rearrangement joins TRBV5-1 to TRBJ2-7; possible D gene TRBD2, 5 bases. V lost 8 bases to trimming and J lost 7 bases, with 19 bases between them. CDR3 length: 13 residues. Germline lookup yields CDR1 SGHRS and CDR2 YFSETQ. The CDR3 sequence is CARKGPCPGEQYF. The CDR3 DNA follows: TGCGCCAGGAAAGGGCCTTGCCCGGGGGAGCAGTACTTC.

The rearrangement links TRBV29-1 to TRBJ1-1, with D possibly TRBD1 on 5 matching bases. V was trimmed by 7 bases and J by 4 bases, leaving 16 bases between them. The CDR3 runs 13 residues. Germline V CDR1 and CDR2: SQVTM, ANQGSEA. The DNA of the CDR3 is TGCAGCGCCTACCTTGAGAGGGGCACTGAAGCTTTCTTT. Translation: CSAYLERGTEAFF.

V is TRBV7-3 and J is TRBJ2-3; D might be TRBD1 (5 bases). Per the germline V gene, CDR1 is SGHTA and CDR2 is FQGTGA. V was pared by 1 base and J by 1 base, with 15 bases between. This CDR3 has 17 residues. The CDR3: CASSLMTVRGGTDTQYF. In DNA, the CDR3 is TGTGCCAGCAGCTTAATGACAGTGCGTGGAGGCACAGATACGCAGTATTTT. Combining the CDR3 with reference TRBV7-3 and TRBJ2-3 gives the whole variable domain GAGVSQTPSNKVTEKGKYVELRCDPISGHTALYWYRQSLGQGPEFLIYFQGTGAADDSGLPNDRFFAVRPEGSVSTLKIQRTERGDSAVYLCASSLMTVRGGTDTQYFGPGTRLTVL.

The CDR3 is CASGWDREETQYF. In DNA, the CDR3 is TGTGCCAGCGGTTGGGACAGGGAAGAGACCCAGTACTTC. The V and J genes are TRBV2 and TRBJ2-5; 9 bases match TRBD1. CDR1 and CDR2 from the germline V gene are SNHLY and FYNNEI. This CDR3 is built from 13 residues. J lost 3 bases, V lost 8 bases, and 4 bases had no gene match.

This clone was seen a handful of times. The chain has TRBV14 and TRBJ1-2; 7 nucleotides line up with TRBD1. Germline CDR1 and CDR2: SGHDN and FVKESK. V lost 4 bases and J lost 3; bases outside the gene matches: 2. The CDR3 is 13 residues long. The CDR3 DNA reads as TGTGCCAGCAGCCCACAGGGGCACTATGGCTACACCTTC. Its translation is CASSPQGHYGYTF.

V is TRBV7-2 and J is TRBJ1-1; D not certain. The CDR3 loop spans 13 amino acids. CDR1 and CDR2 from the germline V gene are SGHTA and FQGNSA. Deletions cut 1 base from V and 1 base from J, with 4 bases between. CDR3 sequence (DNA): TGTGCCAGCAGCTTAGGGTGGAACACTGAAGCTTTCTTT. It codes for CASSLGWNTEAFF.

The rearrangement links TRBV6-5 to TRBJ2-1, with 9 nucleotides matching TRBD1. The CDR3 sequence is 15 residues long. Germline CDR1 reads MNHEY; CDR2 reads SVGAGI. V was pared by 6 bases and J by 3 bases, with 6 bases of the junction left unmatched. CDR3 in amino acids: CASRAGTGRYNEQFF. In nucleotides, the CDR3 is TGTGCCAGCAGGGCAGGGACAGGGCGCTACAATGAGCAGTTCTTC.

The rearrangement uses TRBV24-1 and TRBJ1-5; possible D gene TRBD1, 5 bases. Between the trimmed V and J ends, which lost 3 bases and 8 bases, there was a span of 13 bases. CDR3 length equals 14 residues. The germline CDR1 and CDR2 sequences are KGHDR and SFDVKD. The DNA for the CDR3 is TGTGCCACCAGTGATATAGACAGTTTCGAGCCCCAGCATTTT. Its protein product is CATSDIDSFEPQHF.

The chain uses TRBV10-3 and TRBJ2-7, with 9 bases aligning to TRBD2. The trim removed 4 bases at V and 3 bases at J, leaving 4 bases unmatched. The CDR3 sequence is 14 residues long. The V gene's germline CDR1 is ENHRY and CDR2 SYGVKD. The CDR3 DNA reads as TGTGCCATCAGTGGATCGACTAGCGGCTACGAGCAGTACTTC. It is translated as CAISGSTSGYEQYF.

The chain uses TRBV24-1 and TRBJ1-1, with 8 bases matching TRBD1. The CDR3 loop spans 14 amino acids. Trimming at V came to 6 bases and at J to 3 bases, leaving 5 bases not matched to a gene. The germline V gene encodes CDR1 KGHDR and CDR2 SFDVKD. CDR3 in DNA: TGTGCCACCAGTCGCGGGGACAGGTACACTGAAGCTTTCTTT. Protein product: CATSRGDRYTEAFF.

This chain links TRBV28 with TRBJ1-2; possible D gene TRBD1, 5 bases. The CDR3 covers 15 residues. Germline assignment: CDR1 MDHEN and CDR2 SYDVKM. Between the trimmed V and J ends, which lost 7 bases and 6 bases, there was a span of 21 bases. For the CDR3, the DNA is TGTGCCAGCACCCCCGGGGGTAGTGCAAGTCATGGCTACACCTTC. This codes for CASTPGGSASHGYTF.

This clone was seen a single time. The gene calls are TRBV9 and TRBJ1-1; D unclear. The V and J ends lost 0 bases and 5 bases respectively, with 14 bases between them. Germline-derived CDR1 and CDR2 are SGDLS and YYNGEE. This CDR3 is built from 15 residues. Here the CDR3 DNA reads TGTGCCAGCAGCGTAGGGGGAGCCGGAATGACTGAAGCTTTCTTT. It codes for CASSVGGAGMTEAFF.

This sequence joins TRBV28 and TRBJ1-2, with 9 bases fitting TRBD1. The CDR3 is 15 residues long. Germline CDR1 is MDHEN and CDR2 is SYDVKM. V was pared by 4 bases and J by 7 bases, with 10 bases of the junction left unmatched. The chain's CDR3 is CASSSRDRALGGYTF. DNA of the CDR3: TGTGCCAGCAGTTCGAGGGACAGGGCTCTAGGTGGCTACACCTTC.

The chain joins TRBV6-5 to TRBJ1-2; a weak D match, TRBD1 (5 bases). This CDR3 contains 14 residues. Trimming removed 8 bases at V and 1 base at J, with 14 bases between. The germline gives CDR1 MNHEY, CDR2 SVGAGI. The CDR3 here is CASRSGPLNYGYTF. The CDR3 coding sequence is TGTGCCAGCCGGTCAGGGCCTCTTAACTATGGCTACACCTTC.

The chain links TRBV2 to TRBJ2-7, with 10 bases fitting TRBD1. Germline-derived CDR1 and CDR2 are SNHLY and FYNNEI. CDR3 length: 12 amino acids. The trim removed 9 bases at V and 6 bases at J, leaving 5 bases unmatched. Here the CDR3 DNA reads TGTGCCAGTCAAGACAGGGGGCGCGAGCAGTACTTC. It encodes CASQDRGREQYF.

This chain connects TRBV4-2 to TRBJ2-1; 8 bases map to TRBD2. This CDR3 comprises 15 residues. Germline lookup yields CDR1 LGHNA and CDR2 YNFKEQ. Trimming removed 0 bases from V and 8 bases from J; junction bases left unmatched: 6. The CDR3 spells CASSQDVGGAYEQFF. The CDR3 DNA sequence: TGTGCCAGCAGCCAAGATGTCGGGGGGGCATATGAGCAGTTCTTC.

The CDR3 DNA follows: TGTGCCAGCAGTCGTTGGGGTTTTAGGGGGGCTGAAGCTTTCTTT. This translates into CASSRWGFRGAEAFF. The rearrangement uses TRBV25-1 and TRBJ1-1; tentatively, D is TRBD1 (6 bases). Trimming took 5 bases from V and 6 from J, leaving 19 bases between them. Germline CDR1 is MGHDK and CDR2 is SYGVNS. The CDR3 contains 15 residues.

In this sample, this clone turned up a few times. The chain uses TRBV27 and TRBJ2-7, with 7 nucleotides matching TRBD1. CDR3 length: 15 amino acids. Germline CDR1 MNHEY, CDR2 SMNVEV (reference sequence). With 5 bases clipped from V and 4 bases from J, the junction kept 11 bases outside the gene matches. The CDR3 nucleotides read TGTGCCAGCAGTCCCTGGCCAGGGGGTGGGTACGAGCAGTACTTC. It specifies CASSPWPGGGYEQYF.

This rearrangement joins TRBV14 to TRBJ2-4; no definite D call. This CDR3 spans 15 amino acids. Germline loops: CDR1 SGHDN, CDR2 FVKESK. V shed 1 base and J shed 2 bases, with 9 bases lying between them. CDR3 bases: TGTGCCAGCAGCCAAGGACTCGGAACCAAAAACATTCAGTACTTC. Translation: CASSQGLGTKNIQYF.

V is TRBV7-2 and J is TRBJ2-5, with a tentative D call TRBD2 (6 bases). Trimming shortened V by 5 bases and J by 5 bases, and 12 bases separated the two germline ends. CDR1 and CDR2 (germline): SGHTA, FQGNSA. The CDR3 is 13 amino acids. CDR3 in amino acids: CASSNPGVETQYF. The CDR3 nucleotides are TGTGCCAGCAGCAACCCGGGGGTGGAGACCCAGTACTTC.

The chain has TRBV10-3 and TRBJ2-3; D is perhaps TRBD2 (7 bases). Per the germline V gene, CDR1 is ENHRY and CDR2 is SYGVKD. The V and J ends lost 6 bases and 2 bases respectively, with 21 bases between them. The CDR3 is made up of 17 amino acids. The CDR3 DNA reads as TGTGCCATCAGAGAGCCGGGCGGGGGCTCAATCACAGATACGCAGTATTTT. Protein sequence: CAIREPGGGSITDTQYF.

V usage is TRBV24-1 and J usage is TRBJ1-2, with 8 bases lining up with TRBD1. The CDR3 has 19 residues. Germline V CDR1 and CDR2: KGHDR, SFDVKD. V gave up 4 bases and J gave up 4 bases; unmatched junction bases: 19. The CDR3, as DNA: TGTGCCACCAGTGAACACGGACAGGGAGGGCCCTGGGCCCCCTATGGCTACACCTTC. Translated: CATSEHGQGGPWAPYGYTF.

The chain recombines TRBV6-5 with TRBJ1-3; D is possibly TRBD1 (5 bases). CDR1 is MNHEY and CDR2 is SVGAGI in the germline V gene. Trimming cost V 4 bases and J 4 bases, with 8 bases left between them. The CDR3 spans 13 residues. The CDR3 here is CASSSNRGNTIYF. The CDR3 bases are TGTGCCAGCAGTTCCAACAGGGGAAACACCATATATTTT.

V is TRBV5-1 and J is TRBJ1-2, with no clear D. From germline, CDR1 is SGHRS and CDR2 YFSETQ. CDR3 size: 13 residues. V shed 0 bases and J shed 4 bases, with 7 bases lying between them. The DNA of the CDR3 is TGCGCCAGCAGCTTGGAACAGTCCTATGGCTACACCTTC. This encodes CASSLEQSYGYTF. The full variable domain, its missing parts supplied by reference TRBV5-1 and TRBJ1-2, is KAGVTQTPRYLIKTRGQQVTLSCSPISGHRSVSWYQQTPGQGLQFLFEYFSETQRNKGNFPGRFSGRQFSNSRSEMNVSTLELGDSALYLCASSLEQSYGYTFGSGTRLTVV.

The chain is built from TRBV24-1 and TRBJ2-3; tentatively, D is TRBD2 (6 bases). The CDR3 runs 12 residues. V dropped 9 bases and J dropped 2 bases, with 8 bases sitting between them. Germline loops: CDR1 KGHDR, CDR2 SFDVKD. CDR3 coding DNA: TGTGCCACCGGGGGGTACACAGATACGCAGTATTTT. Its protein product is CATGGYTDTQYF.

V is TRBV12-3 or TRBV12-4 and J is TRBJ1-2; D is unresolved. The V gene lost 6 bases and the J gene lost 8 bases, with 16 bases spanning the gap. The CDR3 length is 13 residues. The CDR3 here is CASSPDFFGGYTF. DNA for the CDR3: TGTGCCAGCAGCCCCGACTTCTTCGGGGGCTACACCTTC.

The chain employs TRBV3-1 (or the pseudogene TRBV3-2) and TRBJ2-2; maybe TRBD1 (6 bases). V was clipped by 1 base and J by 4 bases, with 16 bases between them. The germline V gene encodes CDR1 LGHDT and CDR2 YNNKEL (reference sequence). The CDR3 covers 17 residues. DNA of the CDR3: TGTGCCAGCAGCCAAGGGGCAGGGGCTCTGAGCACCGGGGAGCTGTTTTTT. This codes for CASSQGAGALSTGELFF.